The rows below give T cell receptor beta chains drawn from one sample of a study of neurological immune-mediated disorders. TCRdb reprocessed the 5' RACE reads with MiXCR, giving one entry per CDR3 protein. The sample carries 80,000 to 95,000 distinct CDR3 sequences, 3.5% recorded once. The sample consisted of PBMCs. These receptors originate from a woman in her fifties or sixties with multiple sclerosis. The CDR3 runs from the conserved cysteine through the conserved F or W. The D gene is left open where the match is weak. Some rows mark clone size as missing; the rest say once, few, many or name a class of expanded clone.

many	.	13	TRBJ2-5	TRBV11-2	TGTGCCACCCGACGGGGGTTCAGGGAGACCCAGTACTTC	CATRRGFRETQYF
many	.	20	TRBJ2-6	TRBV6-5	TGTGCCAGCAGTTACTCGAAGGGCGAGGGCTACATTTCTGGGGCCAACGTCCTGACTTTC	CASSYSKGEGYISGANVLTF
many	.	14	TRBJ1-1	TRBV5-1	TGCGCCAGCAGCTGGGCAGGGGATAACGCTGAAGCTTTCTTT	CASSWAGDNAEAFF
.	.	15	TRBJ1-6	TRBV5-5	TGTGCCAGCAGATACCGGTTCCAAAATGATTCAACCCTCAACTTT	CASRYRFQNDSTLNF
many	.	14	TRBJ2-3	TRBV6-6	TGTGCCAGCCTTGTTGCGGGGTCTTTGGATACGCAGTATTTT	CASLVAGSLDTQYF
many	.	12	TRBJ1-5	TRBV12-3/TRBV12-4	TGTGCCATCTCGAGGGGGAATCAGCCCCAGCATTTT	CAISRGNQPQHF
many	.	15	TRBJ2-2	TRBV6-5	TGTGCCAGCAGTTACTCGAGTATAGGGCCCGGGGAGCTGTTTTTT	CASSYSSIGPGELFF
.	TRBD1	16	TRBJ2-7	TRBV10-3	TGTGCCATCAGTGAGTCGTTGGGGACAGCGTCCTTCGAGCAGTACTTC	CAISESLGTASFEQYF
.	.	16	TRBJ1-6	TRBV18	TGTGCCAGCTCACCTCTTGGGGTCTCCTATAATTCACACCTCCACTTT	CASSPLGVSYNSHLHF
many	.	15	TRBJ2-1	TRBV20-1	TGCAGTGCAGCCGCCAGGGCATACTCCTACAATGAGCAGTTCTTC	CSAAARAYSYNEQFF
many	.	14	TRBJ2-1	TRBV20-1	TGCAGTGCTAGAGATCAATTGGGTACGTGGGAGCAGTTCTTC	CSARDQLGTWEQFF
many	.	15	TRBJ1-1	TRBV29-1	TGCAGCGTTGTGGCCACTTGGGGCAAGGACACTGAAGCTTTCTTT	CSVVATWGKDTEAFF
many	TRBD2	16	TRBJ2-5	TRBV7-2	TGTGCCAGCAGCACTGCTGGGGCGGGGGGTCGGGAGACCCAGTACTTC	CASSTAGAGGRETQYF
.	.	14	TRBJ1-5	TRBV9	TGTGCCAGCAGCGTAGGCGTAAAGGATCAGCCCCAGCATTTT	CASSVGVKDQPQHF
medium-sized	.	13	TRBJ1-1	TRBV6-1	TGTGCCAGCAGTGCGGGGGTTGAGACTGAAGCTTTCTTT	CASSAGVETEAFF
many	.	17	TRBJ2-1	TRBV27	TGTGCCAGCAGTTTTGAGGGGGGAAGGGCGTACTACAATGAGCAGTTCTTC	CASSFEGGRAYYNEQFF
many	.	13	TRBJ2-4	TRBV6-6	TGTGCCAGTGGACAAGCGGCCAAAAACATTCAGTACTTC	CASGQAAKNIQYF
many	TRBD1	14	TRBJ2-7	TRBV5-1	TGCGCCAGCAGCTCCAGACAGGGGGTAGGCGAGCAGTACTTC	CASSSRQGVGEQYF
many	TRBD2	15	TRBJ2-3	TRBV7-2	TGTGCCAGCAGCTTAGCGGCTGGGGGGGGAGATACGCAGTATTTT	CASSLAAGGGDTQYF
many	TRBD1	18	TRBJ2-6	TRBV6-6	TGTGCCAGCAGTTCACTGGGACAGGGAAGCTCTGGGGCCAACGTCCTGACTTTC	CASSSLGQGSSGANVLTF
many	TRBD1	13	TRBJ2-7	TRBV13	TGTGCCAGCAGCTGGGACAGCACCTACGAGCAGTACTTC	CASSWDSTYEQYF
many	.	14	TRBJ2-6	TRBV14	TGTGCCAGCAACCCACTCGGCGGGGCCAACGTCCTGACTTTC	CASNPLGGANVLTF
many	.	12	TRBJ2-7	TRBV20-1	TGCAGTGCTATCAAGCGGACCTACGAGCAGTACTTC	CSAIKRTYEQYF
many	TRBD2	20	TRBJ2-5	TRBV6-2/TRBV6-3	TGTGCCAGCAGTTACTCCCACATGACTAGCGGGGGACTGTACCAAGAGACCCAGTACTTC	CASSYSHMTSGGLYQETQYF
many	.	12	TRBJ2-5	TRBV7-9	TGTGCCAGCAGACAGACAGAAGAGACCCAGTACTTC	CASRQTEETQYF
many	TRBD1	13	TRBJ1-6	TRBV6-4	TGTGCCACCTTGACAGGGGAAGGGTCACCCCTCCACTTT	CATLTGEGSPLHF
many	.	16	TRBJ2-5	TRBV5-6	TGTGCCAGCAGCTCAAGATACCAGGGGCCCCAAGAGACCCAGTACTTC	CASSSRYQGPQETQYF
many	TRBD1	15	TRBJ2-1	TRBV12-3/TRBV12-4	TGTGCCAGCAGGCGGACAGGGACCGGCTACAATGAGCAGTTCTTC	CASRRTGTGYNEQFF
many	.	13	TRBJ1-5	TRBV7-9	TGTGCCAGCAGCTCCGACGGCAATCAGCCCCAGCATTTT	CASSSDGNQPQHF
many	.	19	TRBJ1-2	TRBV7-6	TGTGCCAGCAGCTCACGCCACCGGGGAACCGGACTACTGGGGTATGGCTACACCTTC	CASSSRHRGTGLLGYGYTF
.	TRBD2	15	TRBJ2-3	TRBV12-3/TRBV12-4	TGTGCCAGCAGTTACCCTAGCGGGCAGGGAGATACGCAGTATTTT	CASSYPSGQGDTQYF
.	.	17	TRBJ2-5	TRBV4-3	TGCGCCAGCAGCCAGAGCTACAGGGGAGCGGGTCAAGAGACCCAGTACTTC	CASSQSYRGAGQETQYF
many	.	14	TRBJ2-1	TRBV29-1	TGCAGCGTTTCTCAGTTCAAAAATCGGAATGAGCAGTTCTTC	CSVSQFKNRNEQFF
many	.	15	TRBJ1-2	TRBV11-3	TGTGCCAGCAGCTTAGACGGACGGATTAACTATGGCTACACCTTC	CASSLDGRINYGYTF
many	.	15	TRBJ2-2	TRBV5-1	TGCGCCAGCAGCTTGGGAGGGATTAACACCGGGGAGCTGTTTTTT	CASSLGGINTGELFF
many	.	14	TRBJ2-2	TRBV20-1	TGCAGTGCTAGTCACACCGCGAACACCGGGGAGCTGTTTTTT	CSASHTANTGELFF
many	.	12	TRBJ1-2	TRBV20-1	TGCAGTGCTAGTGAGAGTACCTATGGCTACACCTTC	CSASESTYGYTF
many	.	15	TRBJ2-5	TRBV5-1	TGCGCCAGCAGCTTGGCCGAGGGATTTTCGGAGACCCAGTACTTC	CASSLAEGFSETQYF
many	TRBD1	17	TRBJ1-5	TRBV20-1	TGCAGTGCTCTAGGACAGGGGCTCCTGTGGAGCAATCAGCCCCAGCATTTT	CSALGQGLLWSNQPQHF
few	.	15	TRBJ1-1	TRBV5-1	TGCGCCAGCAGCTTGGCGAGGATCGGGAACACTGAAGCTTTCTTT	CASSLARIGNTEAFF
many	TRBD2	17	TRBJ2-3	TRBV4-3	TGCGCCAGCAGCCAAGATGCGGGGGGGCAGGGGACAGATACGCAGTATTTT	CASSQDAGGQGTDTQYF
many	TRBD1	16	TRBJ1-5	TRBV5-1	TGCGCCAGCAGCTCCGGGACAGGGGGTAGCAATCAGCCCCAGCATTTT	CASSSGTGGSNQPQHF
many	.	17	TRBJ1-1	TRBV3-1	TGTGCCAGCAGCCAAGAGGGGCAGGCCCCTGGGAACACTGAAGCTTTCTTT	CASSQEGQAPGNTEAFF
many	TRBD1	16	TRBJ2-7	TRBV7-2	TGTGCCAGCAGCTTATCCCGGGACAGGAGATACTACGAGCAGTACTTC	CASSLSRDRRYYEQYF
many	.	14	TRBJ1-2	TRBV3-1	TGTGCCAGCAGCCAAAGGGGCTCTTACTATGGCTACACCTTC	CASSQRGSYYGYTF
.	TRBD1	14	TRBJ1-2	TRBV6-1	TGTGCCAGCACCGTGACAGGGGTGAAGTATGGCTACACCTTC	CASTVTGVKYGYTF
many	.	14	TRBJ2-4	TRBV5-1	TGCGCCAGCGGGCCGGGGACCCGGCGGGACATTCAGTACTTC	CASGPGTRRDIQYF
many	.	14	TRBJ2-5	TRBV4-1	TGCGCCAGCAGTGAGGATGGAGATCAAGAGACCCAGTACTTC	CASSEDGDQETQYF
many	TRBD1	14	TRBJ2-5	TRBV20-1	TGCAGTGCTAGATCCGACAGGGCGGAGGAGACCCAGTACTTC	CSARSDRAEETQYF
many	.	12	TRBJ2-5	TRBV12-3/TRBV12-4	TGTGCCAGCAGTTTTAGGAGTGAGACCCAGTACTTC	CASSFRSETQYF
many	.	17	TRBJ1-1	TRBV5-5	TGTGCCAGCAGCTTGAGGCCCAGCTCGCAGGGGAACACTGAAGCTTTCTTT	CASSLRPSSQGNTEAFF
many	.	14	TRBJ2-5	TRBV7-3	TGTGCCAGCAGCATAACAGGGTTAGCGGGGACCCAGTACTTC	CASSITGLAGTQYF
many	TRBD2	15	TRBJ2-2	TRBV5-1	TGCGCCAGCAGCGGGCGGGAGGGCCGCTCCGGGGAGCTGTTTTTT	CASSGREGRSGELFF
many	.	13	TRBJ2-7	TRBV20-1	TGCAGTGCTAGCAACAGGGCACCCCACGAGCAGTACTTC	CSASNRAPHEQYF
many	.	14	TRBJ1-4	TRBV7-2	TGTGCCAGCAGCTTATACCCGGCTAATGAAAAACTGTTTTTT	CASSLYPANEKLFF
many	TRBD2	15	TRBJ2-1	TRBV3-1	TGTGCCAGCAGCATTAGCGGGGGGGCCTACAATGAGCAGTTCTTC	CASSISGGAYNEQFF
many	.	14	TRBJ1-1	TRBV7-6	TGTGCCAGCAGCCGAGGGGGACTGAACACTGAAGCTTTCTTT	CASSRGGLNTEAFF